This T cell receptor (beta chain) was recorded in a study of blood T cell repertoires in COVID-19 (dated by TCRdb to the early 2020s). Turning to the overall study: Samples from collaborators originated in the United States, Italy and Spain and spanned both the acute and convalescent phases of COVID-19. The prospective study material was composed of cDNA or gDNA derived from T cells, B-cell-depleted T cells, or PBMCs. The dataset comprised deeply sampled blood TCRbeta repertoires from subjects exposed to, actively infected with, or recovered from COVID-19. The repertoires were released in a freely available public database intended as a resource for research on the immune response to SARS-CoV-2. The samples were drawn from two sources: the first 160 participants of the ongoing ImmuneRACE study, and approximately 1,300 subjects contributed by 6 global collaborators. The sample metadata nearly always contained a de-identified subject ID, COVID-19 status, age in years and sex. Where available, HLA class I and class II types were obtained from metadata supplied by the sample provider rather than from assay-based typing.

General study outcomes and caveats: Clinical and demographic metadata were provided uncurated, with the amount varying by source and participant.

Sequences DFQATT (CDR1) and SNEGSKA (CDR2) are obtained from the germline V gene (reference sequence). At the junction V is shortened by 8 bases and J by 4 bases, with 10 bases in between. There are 11 amino acids in the CDR3, from cysteine to phenylalanine inclusive. Only the CDR3 region is kept as DNA, spanning 33 bases read in frame from base 1. As for this clone: Its specific antigen is unknown. No much larger clone is present one base from it, and per-base qualities are unavailable.

The immunoSEQ Assay, a bias-controlled multiplex PCR, was used to amplify TCRbeta CDR3 regions from genomic DNA. The paper's data handling went like this. Nucleated cell counts per sample were estimated from amplification of reference gene primers within the assay. To quantify the absolute abundance of each unique TCRbeta CDR3 rearrangement, sequence reads were collapsed and filtered. For each sample, productive Simpson clonality was calculated by taking the square root of Simpson's diversity index across productive rearrangements. TCRdb took this table from immuneACCESS and kept in-frame rearrangements with V and J called. Such tables lack part of the clones; where checked against another copy, unresolved V genes explain under half of the gap, and the rest is unexplained. V and J calls and clone size come straight from that table; D and trimming were deduced from the DNA. For this sample the table gives more than 250,000 clones, of which around 88% were detected only once. The ten most abundant clones make up around 1.2% of the sample.

Whole blood was collected in K2EDTA tubes by collaborating institutions according to the institutions' own protocols. For TCRbeta analysis, collaborators shipped samples in one of three forms: frozen whole blood, isolated PBMCs, or DNA extracted from either of those sample types. The receptor chain draws on TRBV20-1 and TRBJ2-3; TRBD1 could be the D gene, as 6 bases match. Sequencing was performed on peripheral blood. The clonotype originates from a woman aged 50 to 65 with acute or convalescent COVID-19. Here is the DNA: TGCAGTCGCCAGGGGCCAGATACGCAGTATTTT. This translates into CSRQGPDTQYF.